Listed below are T cell receptor beta chains from one sample, sequenced in a study of cytomegalovirus exposure and HLA in healthy donors. Profiled with immunoSEQ multiplex PCR; TCRdb holds only in-frame clones, not every one. The sample has about 30,000 clones; about 86% are singletons. Input material: PBMCs. The receptor source for this set is a boy aged 5-17 years in good health and CMV-seronegative. The CDR3 runs from the conserved cysteine through the conserved F or W. The D gene is left open where the match is weak. The size entry is marked missing in some rows and otherwise reads once, few, many or a size class.

j_gene,v_gene,d_gene,abundance,CDR3nt,CDR3aa
TRBJ1-5,TRBV4-1,-,-,TGCGCCAGCAGACAGGGATTAGGCAATCAGCCCCAGCATTTT,CASRQGLGNQPQHF
TRBJ1-2,TRBV27,TRBD1,-,TGTGCCAGCAGTTTATCCTCCACCTGGACAGGACTTAATGGCTACACCTTC,CASSLSSTWTGLNGYTF
TRBJ2-7,TRBV5-4,-,once,TGTGCCAGCAGTCCTTCGGGGGGCCGCTCCTACGAGCAGTACTTC,CASSPSGGRSYEQYF
TRBJ1-6,TRBV6-1,-,-,TGTGCCAGCTTAGGGAGCTCCTATAATTCACCCCTCCACTTT,CASLGSSYNSPLHF
TRBJ2-7,TRBV27,TRBD1,-,TGTGCCAGCGGACAGGGGCTTTCCTACGAGCAGTACTTC,CASGQGLSYEQYF
TRBJ1-2,TRBV10-3,TRBD1,-,TGTGCCATCAGTGAGCCGGGACAGGGAGCTCCTGAAAATGGCTACACCTTC,CAISEPGQGAPENGYTF
TRBJ1-2,TRBV6-5,TRBD1,-,TGTGCCAGCACTTCAGGGACAGTTAAGGCCTATGGCTACACCTTC,CASTSGTVKAYGYTF
TRBJ1-2,TRBV5-4,TRBD1,-,TGTGCCAGCAGCTTGGACGCCAACAGGGGCGGGGTCAGTGGCTACACCTTC,CASSLDANRGGVSGYTF
TRBJ2-3,TRBV6-5,TRBD1,-,TGTGCCAGCAGTTACTCGGGACAGGGCACAGATACGCAGTATTTT,CASSYSGQGTDTQYF
TRBJ2-3,TRBV5-1,TRBD2,-,TGCGCCAGCAGCCGCGGGACTAGCGGTTTCACAGATACGCAGTATTTT,CASSRGTSGFTDTQYF
TRBJ2-6,TRBV5-6,TRBD2,-,TGTGCCAGCAGCTTGGGTGACAGGCGGGGGGCCAATGTCCTGACTTTC,CASSLGDRRGANVLTF
TRBJ1-4,TRBV30,TRBD1,-,TGTGCCTGGAGACTTACAGGGGTAAATGAAAAACTGTTTTTT,CAWRLTGVNEKLFF
TRBJ1-1,TRBV6-4,-,-,TGTGCCAGCAGTGACTCGTTTAAGAACACTGAAGCTTTCTTT,CASSDSFKNTEAFF
TRBJ1-6,TRBV25-1,-,-,TGTGCCAGCAGTGAATCCCCAGGGTATTCACCCCTCCACTTT,CASSESPGYSPLHF
TRBJ2-7,TRBV2,-,-,TGTGCCAGCAGTGTAGCCGGGGGAGGGGGCTACGAGCAGTACTTC,CASSVAGGGGYEQYF